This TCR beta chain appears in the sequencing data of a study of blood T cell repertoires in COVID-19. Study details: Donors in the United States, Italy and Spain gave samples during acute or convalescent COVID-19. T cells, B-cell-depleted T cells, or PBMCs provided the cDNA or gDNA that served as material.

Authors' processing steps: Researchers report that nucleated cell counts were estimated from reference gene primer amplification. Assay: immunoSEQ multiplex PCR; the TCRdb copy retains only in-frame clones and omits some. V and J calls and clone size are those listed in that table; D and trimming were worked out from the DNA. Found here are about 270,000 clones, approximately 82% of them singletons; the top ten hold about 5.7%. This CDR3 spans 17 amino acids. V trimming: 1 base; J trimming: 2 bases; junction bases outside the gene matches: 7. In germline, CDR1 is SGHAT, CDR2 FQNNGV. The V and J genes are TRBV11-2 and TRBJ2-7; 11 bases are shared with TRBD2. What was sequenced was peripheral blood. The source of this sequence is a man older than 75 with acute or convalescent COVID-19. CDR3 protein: CASSLGGGTSGTYEQYF. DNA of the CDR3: TGTGCCAGCAGCTTAGGGGGGGGGACTAGCGGCACCTACGAGCAGTACTTC. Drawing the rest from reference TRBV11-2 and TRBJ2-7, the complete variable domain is EAGVAQSPRYKIIEKRQSVAFWCNPISGHATLYWYQQILGQGPKLLIQFQNNGVVDDSQLPKDRFSAERLKGVDSTLKIQPAKLEDSAVYLCASSLGGGTSGTYEQYFGPGTRLTVT.